This entry concerns a single T cell receptor beta chain. Its antigen remains unknown. This CDR3 has 15 amino acids. V trimming: 4 bases; J trimming: 9 bases; junction bases outside the gene matches: 6. Germline V lookup: CDR1 SGHDT, CDR2 YYEEEE. CD45RO-negative, CCR7-selected cells formed the naive CD8 fraction, which excluded terminally differentiated effector memory CD45RA+ cells. This specimen comes from a study of shared clonotypes between healthy human individuals. General study results and limits: Larger estimated richness was generally recorded for naive subsets relative to memory subsets.

When replicate PCRs were run on sorted subsets, they used 200 to 250 ng DNA, some 33,000 T cell genomes. Using immunoSEQ multiplex PCR, the repertoire was profiled, and TCRdb retains in-frame clones only, with some absent. The sample contains 1.5 million to 2.5 million clones, 85% to 95% of which appear only once. The sequenced material came from naive CD8+ T cells sorted from blood. This TCR was sampled from a young man in good health. This chain connects TRBV5-6 to TRBJ2-1, with 14 positions matching TRBD2. CDR3 nucleotides: TGTGCCAGCAGCGGGGGACTAGCGGGAGCCTTTGAGCAGTTCTTC. This encodes CASSGGLAGAFEQFF.